A selection of T cell receptor beta chains follows, all from one sample in a study of radiotherapy plus CTLA-4 blockade in lung cancer. The method was immunoSEQ multiplex PCR; TCRdb's version includes in-frame clones alone and lacks a portion of them. The sample holds about 60,000 clones; more than 60% are singletons and the top ten take around 4.2%. Sample: peripheral blood, taken from a patient treated with radiotherapy plus ipilimumab. All receptors come from a human donor with non-small cell lung cancer who had a partial response to radiotherapy plus ipilimumab. CDR3s include the opening cysteine and the closing phenylalanine or tryptophan. Each record gives: J gene, V gene, clone size, D gene, CDR3 protein, CDR3 DNA. A D gene is named only where the DNA matches it firmly. The size entry is marked missing in some rows and otherwise reads once, few, many or a size class.

>TRBJ2-1|TRBV11-3|few|TRBD2
CASSPRTSGGYNEQFF
TGTGCCAGCAGCCCGAGGACTAGCGGGGGTTACAATGAGCAGTTCTTC
>TRBJ1-6|TRBV20-1|-|TRBD1
CSARDSPPLHF
TGCAGTGCCCGGGACAGTCCACCCCTCCACTTT
>TRBJ1-1|TRBV29-1|-|-
CSVGDYAEAFF
TGCAGCGTAGGGGACTACGCTGAAGCTTTCTTT
>TRBJ2-3|TRBV6-1|-|-
CATLDSFTDTQYF
TGTGCCACCCTGGACAGCTTCACAGATACGCAGTATTTT
>TRBJ1-6|TRBV6-6|once|-
CASSPAEPKSPLHF
TGTGCCAGCAGTCCGGCGGAGCCTAAATCACCCCTCCACTTT
>TRBJ2-2|TRBV5-1|-|-
CASSLVSNTGELFF
TGCGCCAGCAGCTTGGTTAGCAACACCGGGGAGCTGTTTTTT
>TRBJ2-1|TRBV10-2|-|TRBD2
CASRGTSGNNEQFF
TGCGCCAGCAGGGGGACTAGCGGGAATAATGAGCAGTTCTTC
>TRBJ1-2|TRBV4-1|-|-
CASSQVVGPPRNSYGYTF
TGCGCCAGCAGCCAAGTAGTTGGGCCTCCCCGCAATTCCTATGGCTACACCTTC
>TRBJ1-2|TRBV6-5|few|TRBD1
CASRSGQHLYGYTF
TGTGCCAGCAGGTCGGGACAGCACTTGTATGGCTACACCTTC
>TRBJ2-3|TRBV6-1|-|-
CASSELTGTSTDTQYF
TGTGCCAGCAGTGAACTTACAGGAACTAGCACAGATACGCAGTATTTT
>TRBJ2-7|TRBV15|few|-
CATSRVRSGESYEQYF
TGTGCCACCAGCAGAGTTAGGTCGGGGGAGTCTTACGAGCAGTACTTC
>TRBJ2-5|TRBV5-1|-|-
CASSPGRLQETQYF
TGCGCCAGCAGCCCGGGGAGGCTTCAAGAGACCCAGTACTTC
>TRBJ2-3|TRBV6-5|-|-
CASSYSIRGEDTQYF
TGTGCCAGCAGTTACTCAATCCGGGGAGAAGATACGCAGTATTTT
>TRBJ2-2|TRBV7-3|-|-
CASSFPTPGMSTGELFF
TGTGCCAGCAGCTTTCCTACGCCAGGGATGAGCACCGGGGAGCTGTTTTTT
>TRBJ1-2|TRBV19|-|TRBD1
CASSAGQGYYGYTF
TGTGCCAGTAGTGCGGGACAGGGATACTATGGCTACACCTTC
>TRBJ1-2|TRBV9|once|-
CASSNSVNSNYGYTF
TGTGCCAGCAGCAATAGCGTGAATTCTAACTATGGCTACACCTTC
>TRBJ1-1|TRBV5-8|few|TRBD1
CASSLGTGGGAFF
TGTGCCAGCAGCTTGGGGACAGGGGGGGGAGCTTTCTTT
>TRBJ1-1|TRBV27|-|-
CASSLQSGNTEAFF
TGTGCCAGCAGTTTACAATCAGGGAACACTGAAGCTTTCTTT
>TRBJ1-1|TRBV25-1|-|-
CASSDRAPEAFF
TGTGCCAGCAGTGACAGGGCCCCTGAAGCTTTCTTT
>TRBJ1-5|TRBV6-1|-|-
CASSVDQPQHF
TGTGCCAGCAGTGTAGATCAGCCCCAGCATTTT
>TRBJ1-3|TRBV7-2|once|-
CASSPSRGAGNTIYF
TGTGCCAGCAGCCCCAGTCGGGGTGCTGGAAACACCATATATTTT
>TRBJ2-7|TRBV7-9|once|-
CASSRPSDRVGEQYF
TGTGCCAGCAGCCGCCCATCCGACAGAGTCGGGGAGCAGTACTTC
>TRBJ2-1|TRBV19|-|-
CASSRTAYNEQFF
TGTGCCAGTAGTCGGACAGCCTACAATGAGCAGTTCTTC
>TRBJ2-7|TRBV5-8|-|TRBD1
CASSYGQGRDEQYF
TGTGCCAGCAGCTACGGACAGGGGAGAGACGAGCAGTACTTC
>TRBJ1-2|TRBV5-1|few|-
CASSLVADSVYGYTF
TGCGCCAGCAGCTTGGTCGCAGACTCCGTCTATGGCTACACCTTC
>TRBJ1-1|TRBV5-6|-|-
CASSQTRLGNTEAFF
TGTGCCAGCAGCCAAACCAGGTTAGGGAACACTGAAGCTTTCTTT
>TRBJ2-5|TRBV5-1|few|-
CASAGSGWETQYF
TGCGCCAGCGCGGGCTCGGGGTGGGAGACCCAGTACTTC
>TRBJ2-3|TRBV5-1|few|-
CASRTSGYTDTQYF
TGCGCCAGCCGTACCAGCGGCTACACAGATACGCAGTATTTT
>TRBJ2-7|TRBV9|once|-
CASSVGGGVSYEQYF
TGTGCCAGCAGCGTAGGCGGAGGGGTCTCCTACGAGCAGTACTTC
>TRBJ2-3|TRBV7-2|-|-
CASSLSLSSRTDTQYF
TGTGCCAGCAGCTTATCCCTCTCATCCCGGACAGATACGCAGTATTTT
>TRBJ2-1|TRBV18|-|TRBD1
CASSPRTGQGEQFF
TGTGCCAGCTCACCCCGGACAGGGCAAGGGGAGCAGTTCTTC
>TRBJ2-1|TRBV27|-|TRBD2
CASRLLAGGYNEQFF
TGTGCCAGCAGACTTCTAGCGGGGGGATACAATGAGCAGTTCTTC
>TRBJ2-3|TRBV5-6|-|-
CASSYLRVSTDTQYF
TGTGCCAGCAGCTATCTCAGGGTTAGCACAGATACGCAGTATTTT
>TRBJ1-6|TRBV7-8|once|TRBD1
CASSPDRMGSPLHF
TGTGCCAGCAGCCCGGACAGGATGGGTTCACCCCTCCACTTT
>TRBJ2-5|TRBV18|-|-
CASSHRELSQETQYF
TGTGCCAGCTCACACAGGGAATTATCGCAAGAGACCCAGTACTTC
>TRBJ1-1|TRBV19|few|TRBD1
CASSILAPSRQGSTEAFF
TGTGCCAGTAGTATTCTGGCCCCCTCTAGACAGGGTTCGACTGAAGCTTTCTTT
>TRBJ2-2|TRBV4-3|few|-
CASSQNTANTGELFF
TGCGCCAGCAGCCAAAACACCGCGAACACCGGGGAGCTGTTTTTT
>TRBJ1-2|TRBV5-1|-|-
CASSLGRVDYGYTF
TGCGCCAGCAGCTTGGGCAGGGTGGACTATGGCTACACCTTC
>TRBJ1-6|TRBV5-1|few|TRBD1
CASSSRGILYNSPLHF
TGCGCCAGCAGCAGCAGGGGGATACTTTACAATTCACCCCTCCACTTT
>TRBJ1-1|TRBV18|-|TRBD1
CASSPDRSTEAFF
TGTGCCAGCTCACCGGACAGGTCCACTGAAGCTTTCTTT
>TRBJ2-3|TRBV5-1|-|-
CASSGRDITDTQYF
TGCGCCAGCAGCGGGAGGGACATCACAGATACGCAGTATTTT
>TRBJ2-7|TRBV5-1|-|-
CASGRGERFPYEQYF
TGCGCCAGCGGGCGCGGGGAAAGGTTCCCCTACGAGCAGTACTTC
>TRBJ1-4|TRBV6-1|-|TRBD1
CASSGGRDSREKLFF
TGTGCCAGCAGTGGCGGGAGGGACAGCCGAGAAAAACTGTTTTTT
>TRBJ1-5|TRBV9|-|TRBD1
CASSVGSDRDGNQPQHF
TGTGCCAGCAGCGTAGGTTCCGACAGGGACGGCAATCAGCCCCAGCATTTT
>TRBJ2-2|TRBV11-2|few|TRBD2
CASTQNSGSAGELFF
TGTGCCAGCACCCAGAATAGCGGGTCCGCCGGGGAGCTGTTTTTT
>TRBJ1-2|TRBV19|-|-
CASSIDLAGYTF
TGTGCCAGTAGTATAGATCTTGCGGGCTACACCTTC
>TRBJ1-3|TRBV5-6|once|-
CASSLGGAGNTIYF
TGTGCCAGCAGCTTGGGGGGGGCTGGAAACACCATATATTTT
>TRBJ2-7|TRBV19|-|-
CASSIVAAGEQYF
TGTGCCAGTAGTATAGTAGCAGCTGGGGAGCAGTACTTC
>TRBJ1-1|TRBV18|-|TRBD1
CASSVSGTGEWTEAFF
TGTGCCAGCTCAGTTTCCGGGACAGGGGAGTGGACTGAAGCTTTCTTT
>TRBJ1-1|TRBV20-1|-|-
CSAIENTEAFF
TGCAGTGCCATAGAGAACACTGAAGCTTTCTTT
>TRBJ1-1|TRBV5-4|-|TRBD1
CASSFEQGANTEAFF
TGTGCCAGCAGTTTTGAACAGGGGGCGAACACTGAAGCTTTCTTT
>TRBJ2-7|TRBV5-8|few|TRBD2
CASSRSGAYTYEQYF
TGTGCCAGCAGCCGTAGCGGGGCCTATACCTACGAGCAGTACTTC
>TRBJ1-6|TRBV9|-|TRBD1
CASSGKPTGGYNSPLHF
TGTGCCAGCAGCGGCAAGCCGACAGGGGGCTACAATTCACCCCTCCACTTT
>TRBJ2-5|TRBV5-6|few|TRBD2
CASSLEWRLAGGKETQYF
TGTGCCAGCAGCTTGGAATGGAGACTAGCGGGGGGAAAAGAGACCCAGTACTTC
>TRBJ2-2|TRBV11-2|-|-
CASSLRGGTGELFF
TGTGCCAGCAGCTTACGGGGTGGCACCGGGGAGCTGTTTTTT
>TRBJ2-3|TRBV30|-|-
CAWSVGQHTDTQYF
TGTGCCTGGAGTGTAGGACAGCACACAGATACGCAGTATTTT
>TRBJ2-1|TRBV19|-|TRBD1
CASSIRQGPNNEQFF
TGTGCCAGTAGTATACGACAGGGGCCCAACAATGAGCAGTTCTTC